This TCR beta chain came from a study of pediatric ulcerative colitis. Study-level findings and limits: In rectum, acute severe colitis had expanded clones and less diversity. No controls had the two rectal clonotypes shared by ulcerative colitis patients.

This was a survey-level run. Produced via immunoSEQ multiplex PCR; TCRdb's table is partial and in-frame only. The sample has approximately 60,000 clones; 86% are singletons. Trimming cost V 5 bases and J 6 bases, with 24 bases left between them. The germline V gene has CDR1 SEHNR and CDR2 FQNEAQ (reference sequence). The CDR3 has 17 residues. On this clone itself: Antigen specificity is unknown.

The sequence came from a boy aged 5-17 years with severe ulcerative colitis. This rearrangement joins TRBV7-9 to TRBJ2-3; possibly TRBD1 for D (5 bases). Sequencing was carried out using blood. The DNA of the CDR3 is TGTGCCAGCAGCCCTCTCCGACAGAATACGCCGCCGGATACGCAGTATTTT. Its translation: CASSPLRQNTPPDTQYF.